This entry is about one TCR beta chain. Its antigen is as yet unknown. If patients had autoimmune disease history or systemic immunosuppression, they were excluded. Sampled blood was obtained at baseline, cycle 4 day 1, and cycle 7 day 1. Sequenced by immunoSEQ multiplex PCR; TCRdb stores in-frame clones only, minus some. The table includes approximately 23,000 clones, almost 85% detected once. The data originate from a study of OX40 agonist ivuxolimab in advanced cancers. Study summary: Partial response was recorded in three patients: one hepatocellular carcinoma and two cutaneous melanoma cases. Whole-study findings and limits: CD8+ T cells showed, on average, more clonal expansion than CD4+ cells.

The sample in question was CD4+ or CD8+ T cells sorted from blood, obtained in a trial of the OX40 agonist ivuxolimab. This clonotype was sampled from an adult with an advanced solid tumor such as melanoma, head and neck, liver or kidney cancer.

CDR3 DNA: TGTGCAAGTTCGGCAGCCTCCTCCTATGGCTACACCTTC. Protein: CASSAASSYGYTF. V is TRBV14 and J is TRBJ1-2; D not resolved. Germline values: CDR1 SGHDN, CDR2 FVKESK. This CDR3 contains 13 residues.